The 7 T cell receptor beta chains presented below share a single source sample, sequenced in a study of T-cell reconstitution after alpha-beta-depleted transplantation in children. This sample's TCRbeta library carried unique molecular identifier barcodes. One entry per CDR3 protein results from TCRdb running MiXCR on the PCR reads. The sample consists of about 870,000 distinct CDR3 sequences, under 20% of them appearing once. Source: PBMCs, mostly from graft donor cells, taken 360 days after TCRalphabeta/CD19-depleted stem cell transplant. Receptors were obtained from a male patient under 18 who had a stem cell transplant for acute lymphoblastic leukemia, so the T cells may come from the graft donor.

The rearrangement uses TRBV4-1 and TRBJ2-7; 7 bases map to TRBD2. With 5 bases clipped from V and 7 bases from J, the junction kept 14 bases outside the gene matches. The CDR3 extends over 15 amino acids. Germline loops: CDR1 MGHRA, CDR2 YSYEKL. CDR3 residues: CASSSVGTKAREQYF. CDR3 DNA: TGCGCCAGCAGCTCAGTCGGGACTAAGGCCCGGGAGCAGTACTTC.

In its sample, this clonotype was seen a few times. The genes are TRBV5-1 and TRBJ2-3, with a weak D call TRBD2 (6 bases). The CDR3 has 15 residues. The germline CDR1 and CDR2 sequences are SGHRS and YFSETQ. V gave up 1 base and J gave up 0 bases, with 9 bases separating them. The CDR3 protein is CASSLREWSTDTQYF. In DNA, the CDR3 is TGCGCCAGCAGCTTGCGGGAGTGGAGCACAGATACGCAGTATTTT.

The gene calls are TRBV7-7 and TRBJ2-1; 11 bases line up with TRBD2. The germline V gene encodes CDR1 SSHAT and CDR2 FNYEAQ (reference sequence). The CDR3 totals 16 residues. V shed 5 bases and J 4 bases; nucleotides not matched to a gene: 7. CDR3 loop: CASSRSLAGVYNEQFF. Here the CDR3 DNA reads TGTGCCAGCAGCCGATCACTAGCGGGAGTATACAATGAGCAGTTCTTC.

This clonotype was detected ten times or more. This rearrangement joins TRBV29-1 to TRBJ2-1; TRBD2 agrees at 8 bases. Germline V lookup: CDR1 SQVTM, CDR2 ANQGSEA. The CDR3 sequence is 14 residues long. Trimming cost V 2 bases and J 3 bases; bases outside gene matches: 3. DNA for the CDR3: TGCAGCGTTGAACGGCGGGAGGACTACAATGAGCAGTTCTTC. Its translation is CSVERREDYNEQFF.

The sample holds a few counts of this clonotype. The rearrangement uses TRBV12-3 or TRBV12-4 and TRBJ2-7; 9 positions agree with TRBD1. The CDR3 has 15 residues. Trimming removed 6 bases from V and 2 bases from J; junction bases left unmatched: 8. CDR3 nucleotide sequence: TGTGCCAGCAGAGCCCTGGGACAGGGACCCTACGAGCAGTACTTC. It specifies CASRALGQGPYEQYF.

This clonotype was seen a handful of times. The chain has TRBV14 and TRBJ2-5; 8 bases align to TRBD2. This CDR3 comprises 16 residues. The germline gives CDR1 SGHDN, CDR2 FVKESK. V shed 3 bases and J 0 bases; nucleotides not matched to a gene: 6. In nucleotides, the CDR3 is TGTGCCAGCAGCCAGGCTCTAGCGGGCCACCAAGAGACCCAGTACTTC. Translating it yields CASSQALAGHQETQYF.

This clonotype was recorded many times. V is TRBV24-1 and J is TRBJ2-7; a possible D gene is TRBD1 (5 bases). The ends were cut back, 7 bases at V and 0 bases at J, with 12 bases in the middle. The V gene's germline CDR1 is KGHDR and CDR2 SFDVKD. There are 14 residues in the CDR3. CDR3 residues: CATSEKGPSYEQYF. The CDR3 DNA sequence: TGTGCCACCAGCGAGAAGGGGCCCTCCTACGAGCAGTACTTC.